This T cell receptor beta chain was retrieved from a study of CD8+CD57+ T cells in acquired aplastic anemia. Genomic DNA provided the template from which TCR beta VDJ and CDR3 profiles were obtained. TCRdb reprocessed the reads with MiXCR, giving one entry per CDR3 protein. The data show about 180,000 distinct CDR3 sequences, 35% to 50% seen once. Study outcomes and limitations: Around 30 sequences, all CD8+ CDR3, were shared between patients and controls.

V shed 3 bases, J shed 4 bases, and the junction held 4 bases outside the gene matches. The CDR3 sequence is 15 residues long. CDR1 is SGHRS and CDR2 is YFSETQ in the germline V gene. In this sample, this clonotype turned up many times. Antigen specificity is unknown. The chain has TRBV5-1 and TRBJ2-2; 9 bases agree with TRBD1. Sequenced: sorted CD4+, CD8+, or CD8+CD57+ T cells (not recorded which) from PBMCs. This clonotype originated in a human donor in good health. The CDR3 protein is CASSSGTGFTGELFF. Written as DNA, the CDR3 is TGCGCCAGCAGCTCCGGGACAGGGTTCACCGGGGAGCTGTTTTTT.